These T cell receptor beta chains were read from a single sample in a study of shared clonotypes between healthy human individuals. Produced via immunoSEQ multiplex PCR; TCRdb's table is partial and in-frame only. The sample includes some 2,500,000 clones, 93% of them seen just once. Material for sequencing was naive CD4+ T cells from PBMCs. These receptors all stem from a man aged 18 to 29 in good health. Some clones in this sample may be carry-over from other donors' samples. Both conserved end residues are part of each CDR3. A D gene is named only where the DNA matches it firmly. Not every row has a clone size; where given, it reads once, few, many or a size class.

V: TRBV18; J: TRBJ2-1; size: NA; D: NA; DNA: TGTGCCAGCTCCCCGAGGCAGGGCACCAATGAGCAGTTCTTC; CDR3: CASSPRQGTNEQFF
V: TRBV18; J: TRBJ1-4; size: NA; D: NA; DNA: TGTGCCAGCTCACCACGCCAGGGCATGGATGAAAAACTGTTTTTT; CDR3: CASSPRQGMDEKLFF
V: TRBV5-1; J: TRBJ2-7; size: NA; D: TRBD2; DNA: TGCGCCAGCAGCTGGGGGACTAGCGGGAGCTACGAGCAGTACTTC; CDR3: CASSWGTSGSYEQYF
V: TRBV18; J: TRBJ1-2; size: NA; D: NA; DNA: TGTGCCAGCTCACCTGTGGAGAACTATGGCTACACCTTC; CDR3: CASSPVENYGYTF
V: TRBV7-8; J: TRBJ2-3; size: NA; D: TRBD1; DNA: TGTGCCAGCAGCATCAACAGGGGCTGGGCTCGCACAGATACGCAGTATTTT; CDR3: CASSINRGWARTDTQYF
V: TRBV28; J: TRBJ1-5; size: NA; D: NA; DNA: TGTGCCAGCAGTCCCAATGAAGGTAGGGCTAGCGATCAGCCCCAGCATTTT; CDR3: CASSPNEGRASDQPQHF
V: TRBV20-1; J: TRBJ1-2; size: NA; D: NA; DNA: TGCAGTGCTAGAGCCCTAAAGGGCTACACCTTC; CDR3: CSARALKGYTF
V: TRBV9; J: TRBJ2-5; size: once; D: NA; DNA: TGTGCCAGCAGCGTAGGGGCTAGCGCCTTACAAGAGACCCAGTACTTC; CDR3: CASSVGASALQETQYF
V: TRBV5-1; J: TRBJ2-1; size: NA; D: NA; DNA: TGCGCCAGCAGCTTGGCTCTAGACGGTACAATCGTGGATGAGCAGTTCTTC; CDR3: CASSLALDGTIVDEQFF
V: TRBV5-1; J: TRBJ2-3; size: NA; D: NA; DNA: TGCGCCAGCAGCTTAGGTCAGGCTACAGATACGCAGTATTTT; CDR3: CASSLGQATDTQYF
V: TRBV28; J: TRBJ2-7; size: NA; D: TRBD1; DNA: TGTGCCAGCAGCCCGGGACAGGGGCCCTACGAGCAGTACTTC; CDR3: CASSPGQGPYEQYF
V: TRBV28; J: TRBJ2-7; size: NA; D: NA; DNA: TGTGCCAGCAGTACCAACCCTAAGAGGGGGAGACAGTACTTC; CDR3: CASSTNPKRGRQYF
V: TRBV28; J: TRBJ2-7; size: NA; D: NA; DNA: TGTGCCAGCAACACAGGGAGCGGCTACAAGCAGTACTTC; CDR3: CASNTGSGYKQYF
V: TRBV4-1; J: TRBJ1-1; size: NA; D: TRBD1; DNA: TGCGCCAGCAGCCGCCTTGGACAGGGGAACACTGAAGCTTTCTTT; CDR3: CASSRLGQGNTEAFF
V: TRBV27; J: TRBJ2-1; size: NA; D: TRBD1; DNA: TGTGCCAGCAGTAAAAGGGGGCGAGACTCCACTTATGAGCAGTTCTTC; CDR3: CASSKRGRDSTYEQFF
V: TRBV6-1; J: TRBJ2-5; size: NA; D: TRBD1; DNA: TGTGCCAGCAGTGTCCTTTTGAACGGACAGGGGAAAGAGACCCAGTACTTC; CDR3: CASSVLLNGQGKETQYF
V: TRBV28; J: TRBJ1-1; size: NA; D: NA; DNA: TGTGCCATTTATCGGGGTTATACTGAAGCTTTCTTT; CDR3: CAIYRGYTEAFF
V: TRBV2; J: TRBJ1-5; size: NA; D: NA; DNA: TGTGCCAGCAGTGTAAGTCAGCCCCAGCATTTT; CDR3: CASSVSQPQHF
V: TRBV4-1; J: TRBJ2-2; size: NA; D: NA; DNA: TGCGCCAGCAGCCAACCTACTGGCAGAACCGGGGAGCTGTTTTTT; CDR3: CASSQPTGRTGELFF
V: TRBV6-5; J: TRBJ1-2; size: NA; D: NA; DNA: TGTGCCAGCAGTTACTCGAAAGGGGTCGGGAACTATGGCTACACCTTC; CDR3: CASSYSKGVGNYGYTF
V: TRBV18; J: TRBJ2-5; size: NA; D: TRBD2; DNA: TGTGCCAGCTCACCCCTGCCGCTGGCGGGAGGGAGTTCGCAAGAGACCCAGTACTTC; CDR3: CASSPLPLAGGSSQETQYF
V: TRBV19; J: TRBJ2-5; size: NA; D: TRBD2; DNA: TGTGCCAGTAGTATTGGGGGAGCGGGGGAGACCCAGTACTTC; CDR3: CASSIGGAGETQYF
V: TRBV5-1; J: TRBJ1-5; size: few; D: NA; DNA: TGCGCCAGCAGCTTGGATGGGAATCAGCCCCAGCATTTT; CDR3: CASSLDGNQPQHF
V: TRBV7-6; J: TRBJ2-1; size: NA; D: NA; DNA: TGTGCCAGCAGCATGCCCCTTCGGGGTATCTACAATGAGCAGTTCTTC; CDR3: CASSMPLRGIYNEQFF
V: TRBV11-3; J: TRBJ2-2; size: NA; D: TRBD2; DNA: TGTGCCAGCAGCGCGCAGGGACTAGCGGGAGGGGTAACCGGGGAGCTGTTTTTT; CDR3: CASSAQGLAGGVTGELFF
V: TRBV18; J: TRBJ1-4; size: NA; D: NA; DNA: TGTGCCAGCTCACCACCGCGAGGCTATAATGAAAAACTGTTTTTT; CDR3: CASSPPRGYNEKLFF
V: TRBV28; J: TRBJ1-1; size: NA; D: NA; DNA: TGTGCCAGCAGTTGGAACAGGGCGATGAACACTGAAGCTTTCTTT; CDR3: CASSWNRAMNTEAFF
V: TRBV7-2; J: TRBJ2-3; size: NA; D: TRBD2; DNA: TGTGCCAGCTCACCCGGGGGGTCATTAACAGATACGCAGTATTTT; CDR3: CASSPGGSLTDTQYF
V: TRBV5-6; J: TRBJ2-1; size: NA; D: TRBD1; DNA: TGTGCCAGCAGCCCGCTAGGACAGGGTTACAATGAGCAGTTCTTC; CDR3: CASSPLGQGYNEQFF
V: TRBV27; J: TRBJ1-2; size: NA; D: NA; DNA: TGTGCCAGCAGTCCGGACGGACGATGGGGCTACACCTTC; CDR3: CASSPDGRWGYTF
V: TRBV18; J: TRBJ1-5; size: NA; D: NA; DNA: TGTGCCAGCTCACCAAATTGGGGGGGAAGGAGCAATCAGCCCCAGCATTTT; CDR3: CASSPNWGGRSNQPQHF
V: TRBV9; J: TRBJ2-3; size: once; D: TRBD2; DNA: TGTGCCAGCAGCGTCAGGGCCCGAGGGCAGGGAGGGACAGATACGCAGTATTTT; CDR3: CASSVRARGQGGTDTQYF
V: TRBV6-1; J: TRBJ1-4; size: NA; D: NA; DNA: TGTGCCAGCGGAGGGAATGATAATGAAAAACTGTTTTTT; CDR3: CASGGNDNEKLFF
V: TRBV30; J: TRBJ1-4; size: NA; D: NA; DNA: TGTGCCTGGAGTATACAGGGAAATGAAAAACTGTTTTTT; CDR3: CAWSIQGNEKLFF
V: TRBV2; J: TRBJ1-1; size: NA; D: TRBD1; DNA: TGTGCCACTACAATTAACCGGGACAGTTTATTGGCTTTCTTT; CDR3: CATTINRDSLLAFF
V: TRBV5-1; J: TRBJ2-5; size: NA; D: TRBD1; DNA: TGCGCCAGCAGCTCCGGGACAGTCCAAGAGACCCAGTACTTC; CDR3: CASSSGTVQETQYF
V: TRBV7-8; J: TRBJ2-7; size: NA; D: NA; DNA: TGTGCCAGCAGCCGTCCGTGGCTGGGCTCCGGCGAGCAGTACTTC; CDR3: CASSRPWLGSGEQYF
V: TRBV18; J: TRBJ1-1; size: once; D: NA; DNA: TGTGCCAGCTCAGGGCTTACGGCCCGGGGGACTGAAGCTTTCTTT; CDR3: CASSGLTARGTEAFF
V: TRBV4-1; J: TRBJ1-3; size: NA; D: NA; DNA: TGCGCCAGCAGCCATAACCCAACAAATGGAAACACCATATATTTT; CDR3: CASSHNPTNGNTIYF
V: TRBV11-2; J: TRBJ2-4; size: NA; D: NA; DNA: TGTGCCAGCAGCTCCCCCTTTCTAGGGGACATTCAGTACTTC; CDR3: CASSSPFLGDIQYF
V: TRBV18; J: TRBJ2-5; size: NA; D: NA; DNA: TGTGCCAGCTCACCACTGGGTCTCGGGGAGACCCAGTACTTC; CDR3: CASSPLGLGETQYF
V: TRBV29-1; J: TRBJ2-7; size: NA; D: NA; DNA: TGCAGCGCGGGGCAGGGAGCGAGGGAGCAGTACTTC; CDR3: CSAGQGAREQYF
V: TRBV18; J: TRBJ2-7; size: NA; D: TRBD2; DNA: TGTGCCAGCTCACCACCGAGGACTAGCGGAACGAGCTCCTACGAGCAGTACTTC; CDR3: CASSPPRTSGTSSYEQYF
V: TRBV4-1; J: TRBJ2-2; size: NA; D: TRBD1; DNA: TGCGCCAGCAGCCCCCGTGTGTCGACAGGGGGCAACACCGGGGAGCTGTTTTTT; CDR3: CASSPRVSTGGNTGELFF
V: TRBV7-8; J: TRBJ1-1; size: NA; D: NA; DNA: TGTGCCAGCAGCATATATAGGAGTGGCACTGAAGCTTTCTTT; CDR3: CASSIYRSGTEAFF
V: TRBV9; J: TRBJ2-7; size: NA; D: NA; DNA: TGTGCCAGCAGCCGGCAGGGGCCGATGTACGAGCAGTACTTC; CDR3: CASSRQGPMYEQYF
V: TRBV5-1; J: TRBJ1-2; size: NA; D: TRBD1; DNA: TGCGCCAGCAGCTTAATGACAGGGGAGGAAGGCTACACCTTC; CDR3: CASSLMTGEEGYTF
V: TRBV2; J: TRBJ1-1; size: NA; D: NA; DNA: TGTGCCAGCCCAGTGGACGTGGGGACTGAAGCTTTCTTT; CDR3: CASPVDVGTEAFF
V: TRBV15; J: TRBJ1-2; size: NA; D: TRBD1; DNA: TGTGCCACCAGCAGAGTAATTACAGGGGGCGACGGCTACACCTTC; CDR3: CATSRVITGGDGYTF
V: TRBV15; J: TRBJ2-2; size: NA; D: TRBD2; DNA: TGTGCCACCAGCAGAGACGGACTAGCCACCGGGGAGCTGTTTTTT; CDR3: CATSRDGLATGELFF
V: TRBV28; J: TRBJ1-5; size: NA; D: NA; DNA: TGTGCCAGCAGGACCACAGGTGGAGGGAATCAGCCCCAGCATTTT; CDR3: CASRTTGGGNQPQHF
V: TRBV6-4; J: TRBJ2-7; size: once; D: TRBD2; DNA: TGTGCCAGCAGTGAGACTAGCGGGAGCTACGAGCAGTACTTC; CDR3: CASSETSGSYEQYF
V: TRBV15; J: TRBJ2-3; size: NA; D: NA; DNA: TGTGCCACCAGCGGACAATCAGATACGCAGTATTTT; CDR3: CATSGQSDTQYF
V: TRBV19; J: TRBJ1-1; size: NA; D: NA; DNA: TGTGCCAGTAGACCTCCCAAGGGGACTGAAGCTTTCTTT; CDR3: CASRPPKGTEAFF